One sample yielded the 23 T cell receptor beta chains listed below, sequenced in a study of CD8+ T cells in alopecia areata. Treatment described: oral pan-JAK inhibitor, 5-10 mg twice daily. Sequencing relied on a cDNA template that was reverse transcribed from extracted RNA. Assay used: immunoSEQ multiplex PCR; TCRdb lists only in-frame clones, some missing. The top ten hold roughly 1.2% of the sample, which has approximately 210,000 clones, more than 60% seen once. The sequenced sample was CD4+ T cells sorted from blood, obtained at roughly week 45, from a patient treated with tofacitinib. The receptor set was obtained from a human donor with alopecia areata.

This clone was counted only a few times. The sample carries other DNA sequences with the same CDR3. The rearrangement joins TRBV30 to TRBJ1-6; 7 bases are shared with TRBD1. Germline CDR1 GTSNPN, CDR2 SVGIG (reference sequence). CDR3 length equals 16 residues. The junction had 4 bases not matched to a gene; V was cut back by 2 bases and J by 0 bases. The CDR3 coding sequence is TGTGCCTGGAGTCGGGACAGCCTCTCCTATAATTCACCCCTCCACTTT. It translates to CAWSRDSLSYNSPLHF.

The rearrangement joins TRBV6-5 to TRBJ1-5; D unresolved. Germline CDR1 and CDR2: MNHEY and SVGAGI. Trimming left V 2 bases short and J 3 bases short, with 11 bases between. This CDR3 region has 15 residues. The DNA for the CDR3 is TGTGCCAGCAGTTACACCAAAGGATCCAATCAGCCCCAGCATTTT. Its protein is CASSYTKGSNQPQHF.

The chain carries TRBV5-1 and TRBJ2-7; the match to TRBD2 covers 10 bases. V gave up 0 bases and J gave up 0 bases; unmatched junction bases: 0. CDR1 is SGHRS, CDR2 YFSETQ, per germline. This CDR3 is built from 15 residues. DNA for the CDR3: TGCGCCAGCAGCTTGGGACTAGCGGGCTCCTACGAGCAGTACTTC. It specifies CASSLGLAGSYEQYF.

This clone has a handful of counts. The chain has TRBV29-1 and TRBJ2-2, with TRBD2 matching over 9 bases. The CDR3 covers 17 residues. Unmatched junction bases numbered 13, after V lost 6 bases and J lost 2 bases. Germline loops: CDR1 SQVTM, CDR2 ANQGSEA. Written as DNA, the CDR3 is TGCAGCGTGGCCCTACTTGCGGGGGGGCGTAACACCGGGGAGCTGTTTTTT. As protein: CSVALLAGGRNTGELFF.

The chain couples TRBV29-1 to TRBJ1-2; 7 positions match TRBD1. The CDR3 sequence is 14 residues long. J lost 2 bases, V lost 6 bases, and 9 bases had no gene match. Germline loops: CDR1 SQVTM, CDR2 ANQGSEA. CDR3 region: CSVQRGQYNYGYTF. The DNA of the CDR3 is TGCAGCGTCCAACGGGGACAGTACAACTATGGCTACACCTTC.

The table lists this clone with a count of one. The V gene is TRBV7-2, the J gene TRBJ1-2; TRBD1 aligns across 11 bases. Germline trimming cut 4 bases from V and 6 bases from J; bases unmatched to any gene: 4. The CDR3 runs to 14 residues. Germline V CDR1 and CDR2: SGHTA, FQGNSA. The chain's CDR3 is CASSSTGQGDGYTF. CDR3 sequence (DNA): TGTGCCAGCAGCTCCACGGGACAGGGGGATGGCTACACCTTC.

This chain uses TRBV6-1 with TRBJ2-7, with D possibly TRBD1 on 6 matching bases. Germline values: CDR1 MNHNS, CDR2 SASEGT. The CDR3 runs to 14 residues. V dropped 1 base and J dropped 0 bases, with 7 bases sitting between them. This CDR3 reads CASSEVGHSYEQYF. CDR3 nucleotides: TGTGCCAGCAGTGAAGTGGGACACTCCTACGAGCAGTACTTC.

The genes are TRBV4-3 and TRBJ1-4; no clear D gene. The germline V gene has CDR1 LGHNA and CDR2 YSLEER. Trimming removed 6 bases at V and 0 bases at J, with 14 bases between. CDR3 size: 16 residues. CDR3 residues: CASSQLDTTTNEKLFF. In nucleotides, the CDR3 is TGCGCCAGCAGTCAACTTGACACGACAACTAATGAAAAACTGTTTTTT.

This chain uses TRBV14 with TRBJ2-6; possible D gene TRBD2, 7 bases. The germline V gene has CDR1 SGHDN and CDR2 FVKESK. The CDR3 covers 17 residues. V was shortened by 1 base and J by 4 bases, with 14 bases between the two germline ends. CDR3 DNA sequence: TGTGCCAGCAGCCAAGTTCGCGGGGGCCGAGGGGCCAACGTCCTGACTTTC. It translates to CASSQVRGGRGANVLTF.

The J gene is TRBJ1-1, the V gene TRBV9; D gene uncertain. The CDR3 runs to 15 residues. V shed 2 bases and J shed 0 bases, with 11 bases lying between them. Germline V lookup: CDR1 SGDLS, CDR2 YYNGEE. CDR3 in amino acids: CASSVATRMNTEAFF. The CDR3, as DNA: TGTGCCAGCAGCGTGGCGACAAGGATGAACACTGAAGCTTTCTTT. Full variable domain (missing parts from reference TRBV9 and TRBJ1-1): DSGVTQTPKHLITATGQRVTLRCSPRSGDLSVYWYQQSLDQGLQFLIQYYNGEERAKGNILERFSAQQFPDLHSELNLSSLELGDSALYFCASSVATRMNTEAFFGQGTRLTVV.

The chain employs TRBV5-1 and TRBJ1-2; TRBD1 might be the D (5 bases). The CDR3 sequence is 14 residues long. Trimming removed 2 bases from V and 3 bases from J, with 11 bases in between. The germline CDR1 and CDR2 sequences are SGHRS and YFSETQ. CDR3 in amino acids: CASSLDRQDYGYTF. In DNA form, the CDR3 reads TGCGCCAGCAGCTTAGACAGACAAGACTATGGCTACACCTTC.

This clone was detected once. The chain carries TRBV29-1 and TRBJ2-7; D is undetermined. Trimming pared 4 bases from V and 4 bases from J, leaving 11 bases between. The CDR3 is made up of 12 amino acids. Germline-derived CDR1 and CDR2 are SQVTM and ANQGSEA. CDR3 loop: CSVAAGRYEQYF. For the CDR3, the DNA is TGCAGCGTTGCGGCAGGCCGATACGAGCAGTACTTC.

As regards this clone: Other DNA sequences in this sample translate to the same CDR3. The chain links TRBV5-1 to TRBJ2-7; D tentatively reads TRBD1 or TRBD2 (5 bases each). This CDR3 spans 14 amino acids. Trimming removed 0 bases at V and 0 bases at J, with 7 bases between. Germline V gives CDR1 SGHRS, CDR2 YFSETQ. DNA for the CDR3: TGCGCCAGCAGCTTGGAGGGGAGCTCCTACGAGCAGTACTTC. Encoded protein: CASSLEGSSYEQYF.

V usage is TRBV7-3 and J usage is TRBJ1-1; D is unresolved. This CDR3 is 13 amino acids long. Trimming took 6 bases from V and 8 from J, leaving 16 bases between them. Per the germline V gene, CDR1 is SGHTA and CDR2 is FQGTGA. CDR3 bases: TGTGCCAGCAGGCCCGACATGCCCTTGGAAGCTTTCTTT. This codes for CASRPDMPLEAFF. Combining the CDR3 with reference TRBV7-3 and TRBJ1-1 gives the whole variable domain GAGVSQTPSNKVTEKGKYVELRCDPISGHTALYWYRQSLGQGPEFLIYFQGTGAADDSGLPNDRFFAVRPEGSVSTLKIQRTERGDSAVYLCASRPDMPLEAFFGQGTRLTVV.

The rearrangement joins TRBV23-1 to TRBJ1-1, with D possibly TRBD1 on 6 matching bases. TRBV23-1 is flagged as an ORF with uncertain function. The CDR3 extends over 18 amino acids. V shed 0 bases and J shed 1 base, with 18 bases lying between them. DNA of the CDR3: TGCGCCAGCAGTCAATCGGGGGCCGGGGCTTGGGAGAACACTGAAGCTTTCTTT. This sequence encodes CASSQSGAGAWENTEAFF.

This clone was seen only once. CDR3 protein: CASSEARVRTEAFF. DNA for the CDR3: TGTGCCAGCAGTGAAGCGAGGGTTCGCACTGAAGCTTTCTTT. The genes are TRBV2 and TRBJ1-1; no definite D call. This CDR3 has 14 amino acids. Trimming removed 0 bases at V and 4 bases at J, with 9 bases between. Germline-derived CDR1 and CDR2 are SNHLY and FYNNEI.

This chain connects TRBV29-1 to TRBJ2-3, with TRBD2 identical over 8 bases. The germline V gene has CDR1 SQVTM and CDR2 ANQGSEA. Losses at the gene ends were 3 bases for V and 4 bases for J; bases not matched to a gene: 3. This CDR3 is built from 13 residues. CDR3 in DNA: TGCAGCGTTGACGGGGGGGGAGCAGATACGCAGTATTTT. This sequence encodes CSVDGGGADTQYF.

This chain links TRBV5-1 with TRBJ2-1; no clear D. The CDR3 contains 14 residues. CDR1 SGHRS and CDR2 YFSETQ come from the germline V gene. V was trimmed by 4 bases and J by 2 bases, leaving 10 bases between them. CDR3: CASSPSAAYNEQFF. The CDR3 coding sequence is TGCGCCAGCAGCCCCTCGGCGGCCTACAATGAGCAGTTCTTC.

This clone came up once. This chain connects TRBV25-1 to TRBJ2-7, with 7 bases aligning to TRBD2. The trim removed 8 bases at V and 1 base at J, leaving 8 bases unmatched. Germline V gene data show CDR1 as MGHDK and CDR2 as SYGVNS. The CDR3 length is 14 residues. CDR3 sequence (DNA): TGTGCCAGCCTAACCAAGGGACTATCCTACGAGCAGTACTTC. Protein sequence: CASLTKGLSYEQYF.

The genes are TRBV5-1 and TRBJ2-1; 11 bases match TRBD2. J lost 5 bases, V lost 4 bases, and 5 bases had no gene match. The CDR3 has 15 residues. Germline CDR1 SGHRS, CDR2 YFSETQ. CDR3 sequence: CASSEGTSGNNEQFF. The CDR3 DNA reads TGCGCCAGCAGCGAAGGGACTAGCGGAAACAATGAGCAGTTCTTC.

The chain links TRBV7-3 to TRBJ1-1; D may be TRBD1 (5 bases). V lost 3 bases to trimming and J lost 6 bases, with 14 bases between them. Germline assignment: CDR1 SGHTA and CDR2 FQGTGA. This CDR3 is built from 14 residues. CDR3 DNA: TGTGCCAGCAGCTTCGGGGGAGTGGGGTCTGAAGCTTTCTTT. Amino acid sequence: CASSFGGVGSEAFF.

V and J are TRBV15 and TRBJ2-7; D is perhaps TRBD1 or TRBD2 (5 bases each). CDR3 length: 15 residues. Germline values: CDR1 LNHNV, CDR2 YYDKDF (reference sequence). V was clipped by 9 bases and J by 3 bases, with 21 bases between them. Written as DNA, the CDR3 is TGTGCCACTTGTCCCCGTCGGGACGCCAGCTACGAGCAGTACTTC. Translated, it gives CATCPRRDASYEQYF.

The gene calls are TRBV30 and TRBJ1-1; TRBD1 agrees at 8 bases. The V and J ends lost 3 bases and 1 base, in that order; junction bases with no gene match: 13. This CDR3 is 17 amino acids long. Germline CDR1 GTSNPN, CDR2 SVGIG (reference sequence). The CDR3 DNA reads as TGTGCCTGGAGGCATCAGGGGGCACTGGCACAGAACACTGAAGCTTTCTTT. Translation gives CAWRHQGALAQNTEAFF. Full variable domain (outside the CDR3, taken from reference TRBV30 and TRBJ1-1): SQTIHQWPATLVQPVGSPLSLECTVEGTSNPNLYWYRQAAGRGLQLLFYSVGIGQISSEVPQNLSASRPQDRQFILSSKKLLLSDSGFYLCAWRHQGALAQNTEAFFGQGTRLTVV.